The 2 T cell receptor beta chains in this list originate from one sample, sequenced in a study of Ad26.COV2.S vaccination and SARS-CoV-2 variants. TCRdb keeps only in-frame clones here, not all; method: immunoSEQ multiplex PCR. Among around 340,000 clones, around 89% were seen once, and the ten largest hold approximately 5%. Treatment given: roughly 19 received Ad26.COV2.S at low or high dose, single or two shots; about 5 received placebo; per-sample allocation not given. Day 63 after the first injection of vaccine or placebo was the sampling time. This specimen consisted of peripheral blood, obtained in a trial of Ad26.COV2.S vaccine versus placebo. The source is a person between 18 and 60 years old who received the Ad26.COV2.S COVID-19 vaccine or a placebo.

J is TRBJ2-7 and V is TRBV28, with TRBD1 matching 9 bases. Germline CDR1 reads MDHEN; CDR2 reads SYDVKM. V lost 3 bases to trimming and J lost 3 bases; unmatched junction nucleotides: 3. The CDR3 has 14 amino acids. The CDR3 DNA follows: TGTGCCAGCAGTTTCGGGACAGGGAACTACGAGCAGTACTTC. Translated, it gives CASSFGTGNYEQYF.

The rearrangement joins TRBV27 to TRBJ2-5; D call uncertain. Germline V CDR1 and CDR2: MNHEY, SMNVEV (reference sequence). Between the trimmed V and J ends, which lost 3 bases and 5 bases, there was a span of 22 bases. The CDR3 length is 17 residues. The CDR3 bases are TGTGCCAGCAGTTTCGGTTTAACCACTGGGGTCCGCGAGACCCAGTACTTC. Translated: CASSFGLTTGVRETQYF.